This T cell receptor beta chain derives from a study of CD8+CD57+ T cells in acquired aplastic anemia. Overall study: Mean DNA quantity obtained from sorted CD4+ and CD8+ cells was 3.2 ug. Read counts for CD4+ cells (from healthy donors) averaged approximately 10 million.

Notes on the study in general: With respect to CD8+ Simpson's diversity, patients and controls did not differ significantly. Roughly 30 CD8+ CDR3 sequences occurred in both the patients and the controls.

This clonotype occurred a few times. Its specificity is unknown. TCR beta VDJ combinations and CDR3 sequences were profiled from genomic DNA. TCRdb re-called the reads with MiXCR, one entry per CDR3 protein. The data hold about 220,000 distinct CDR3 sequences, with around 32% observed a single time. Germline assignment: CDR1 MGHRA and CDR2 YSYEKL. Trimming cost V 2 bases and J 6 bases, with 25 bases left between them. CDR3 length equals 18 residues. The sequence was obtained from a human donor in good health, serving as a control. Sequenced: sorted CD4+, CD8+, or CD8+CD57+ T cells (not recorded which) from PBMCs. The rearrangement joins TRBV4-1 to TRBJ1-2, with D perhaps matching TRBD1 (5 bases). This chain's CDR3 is CASSQWSLFGGRIHGYTF. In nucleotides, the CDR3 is TGCGCCAGCAGCCAATGGAGTCTTTTCGGGGGGAGAATCCATGGCTACACCTTC.